These T cell receptor beta chains were read from a single sample in a study of T cell changes during pregnancy in multiple sclerosis. Method: immunoSEQ multiplex PCR; TCRdb's copy keeps in-frame clones and lacks some. The sample holds more than 45,000 clones, 93% seen once. Sequenced material: CD8+ T cells from peripheral blood mononuclear cells, taken in the second trimester of pregnancy. The origin of the receptors is a female donor with multiple sclerosis, enrolled in a pregnancy study. The CDR3 runs from the conserved cysteine through the conserved F or W. D genes are given only for firm matches. Some rows mark clone size as missing; the rest say once, few, many or name a class of expanded clone.

j_call v_call clone_size d_call cdr3_aa cdr3_nt
TRBJ2-1 TRBV7-6 - TRBD2 CASSLLRESNEQFF TGTGCCAGCAGCTTGTTGCGGGAGTCGAATGAGCAGTTCTTC
TRBJ1-3 TRBV5-6 - - CASSLVTTRSGNTIYF TGTGCCAGCAGCTTGGTAACAACCCGCTCTGGAAACACCATATATTTT
TRBJ2-6 TRBV27 - - CASSVSGSGANVLTF TGTGCCAGCAGTGTTTCAGGGTCTGGGGCCAACGTCCTGACTTTC
TRBJ1-1 TRBV10-2 - - CASSDTGIFAFF TGCGCCAGCAGTGATACAGGGATCTTTGCTTTCTTT
TRBJ1-2 TRBV7-9 - TRBD1 CASSPLGQGAFNYGYTF TGTGCCAGCAGCCCTCTAGGACAGGGGGCCTTTAACTATGGCTACACCTTC
TRBJ2-2 TRBV7-9 - TRBD1 CASSLATGFTGELFF TGTGCCAGCAGCTTAGCGACAGGGTTCACCGGGGAGCTGTTTTTT
TRBJ2-3 TRBV27 - TRBD1 CASSLGTDYTDTQYF TGTGCCAGCAGCTTAGGGACAGACTACACAGATACGCAGTATTTT
TRBJ2-5 TRBV7-9 - TRBD1 CASSSPLIRQGAYQETQYF TGTGCCAGCAGCTCCCCTCTTATTCGACAGGGAGCGTATCAAGAGACCCAGTACTTC
TRBJ2-1 TRBV2 - - CASSNGQGRNEQFF TGTGCCAGCAGCAACGGTCAGGGTAGAAATGAGCAGTTCTTC
TRBJ1-1 TRBV9 once - CASSAGGEGYTEAFF TGTGCCAGCAGCGCTGGGGGGGAAGGATACACTGAAGCTTTCTTT
TRBJ1-5 TRBV27 - - CASTLGGAINQPQHF TGTGCCAGCACGCTCGGAGGGGCTATCAATCAGCCCCAGCATTTT
TRBJ1-1 TRBV27 - - CASSFGTTEAFF TGTGCCAGCAGTTTCGGGACAACTGAAGCTTTCTTT
TRBJ2-6 TRBV4-1 - - CASSQDPGVANVLTF TGCGCCAGCAGCCAAGATCCGGGGGTAGCCAACGTCCTGACTTTC
TRBJ1-2 TRBV15 - - CATSRDRLGAALGYTF TGTGCCACCAGCAGAGATCGCCTGGGCGCTGCCTTGGGCTACACCTTC
TRBJ1-2 TRBV6-5 - TRBD1 CASSYDRGYGYTF TGTGCCAGCAGTTACGACAGGGGCTATGGCTACACCTTC
TRBJ1-1 TRBV29-1 - TRBD1 CSVPDRAGTEAFF TGCAGCGTGCCCGACAGGGCTGGGACTGAAGCTTTCTTT
TRBJ2-5 TRBV4-3 - TRBD1 CASSLTGRETQYF TGCGCCAGCAGCCTGACAGGGCGGGAGACCCAGTACTTC
TRBJ2-7 TRBV7-6 - - CASSPQGGIRNEQYF TGTGCCAGCAGCCCCCAGGGCGGGATTCGTAACGAGCAGTACTTC
TRBJ1-1 TRBV14 - TRBD1 CASSQGQGAVTEAFF TGTGCCAGCAGCCAAGGGCAGGGGGCTGTCACTGAAGCTTTCTTT
TRBJ2-1 TRBV30 - - CAWGSGVLGNEQFF TGTGCCTGGGGGTCCGGGGTATTAGGGAATGAGCAGTTCTTC
TRBJ1-2 TRBV28 once - CASSFRPGEAGDGGYTF TGTGCCAGCAGTTTCCGCCCGGGGGAGGCGGGGGATGGAGGCTACACCTTC
TRBJ2-7 TRBV30 - - CAWRTWGLKAYEQYF TGTGCCTGGAGGACTTGGGGCCTTAAAGCCTACGAGCAGTACTTC
TRBJ1-2 TRBV29-1 - TRBD1 CSVEQGAKYGYTF TGCAGCGTTGAACAGGGGGCGAAATATGGCTACACCTTC
TRBJ2-7 TRBV11-2 once - CASSSRQVYEQYF TGTGCCAGCAGCTCCAGACAGGTCTACGAGCAGTACTTC
TRBJ2-5 TRBV11-2 - TRBD1 CASSPRDRDQETQYF TGTGCCAGCAGCCCCCGGGACAGGGACCAAGAGACCCAGTACTTC
TRBJ1-1 TRBV10-3 few - CAISEDSNTEAFF TGTGCCATCAGTGAAGACTCGAACACTGAAGCTTTCTTT
TRBJ1-6 TRBV6-6 - - CASSQTASPLHF TGTGCCAGCAGTCAAACTGCTTCACCCCTCCACTTT
TRBJ1-3 TRBV19 - - CASPIPDRSGNTIYF TGTGCCAGTCCCATTCCCGACAGGTCGGGAAACACCATATATTTT
TRBJ1-1 TRBV19 - - CASSRGYTEAFF TGTGCCAGTAGTCGGGGATACACTGAAGCTTTCTTT
TRBJ2-7 TRBV7-9 once - CASSSEQYSYEQYF TGTGCCAGCAGCTCGGAGCAGTACTCCTACGAGCAGTACTTC
TRBJ1-5 TRBV4-3 - - CASSQESADNQPQHF TGCGCCAGCAGCCAAGAGAGCGCGGACAATCAGCCCCAGCATTTT
TRBJ1-1 TRBV4-1 - TRBD1 CAGGTGGTEAFF TGCGCCGGAGGGACAGGGGGTACTGAAGCTTTCTTT
TRBJ1-2 TRBV19 - - CASSIGTSYGYTF TGTGCCAGTAGTATTGGGACAAGCTATGGCTACACCTTC
TRBJ2-1 TRBV28 - - CASSWRGDYNEQFF TGTGCCAGCAGTTGGAGGGGTGATTACAATGAGCAGTTCTTC
TRBJ2-7 TRBV6-6 - TRBD1 CASSSGTGILEQYF TGTGCCAGCAGTTCCGGGACAGGGATCCTCGAGCAGTACTTC
TRBJ2-7 TRBV2 - - CASSEGSDPEQYF TGTGCCAGCAGTGAAGGGTCAGATCCAGAGCAGTACTTC
TRBJ2-2 TRBV7-9 - - CASSFGAGELFF TGTGCCAGCAGCTTCGGGGCCGGGGAGCTGTTTTTT